These 23 T cell receptor beta chains share one sample of origin, sequenced in a study of cytomegalovirus exposure and HLA in healthy donors. 60 Vbeta and 13 Jbeta primers were used in PCR. Generated by immunoSEQ multiplex PCR, the TCRdb table keeps only in-frame clones and is missing some. This sample has 95,000 to 150,000 clones, with around two thirds found just once. Material for sequencing was PBMCs. These receptors were collected from a woman aged 40 to 55 in good health and CMV-seropositive.

This chain uses TRBV5-5 with TRBJ1-5, with 7 bases that match TRBD1. The CDR3 has 17 residues. V lost 4 bases and J lost 4; bases outside the gene matches: 14. Germline assignment: CDR1 SGHKS and CDR2 YYEKEE (reference sequence). The CDR3 protein is CASSTRADRAGNQPQHF. The CDR3 bases are TGTGCCAGCAGCACACGCGCCGACAGGGCTGGGAATCAGCCCCAGCATTTT.

This clone was seen a few times. This chain joins TRBV6-1 and TRBJ2-7; TRBD1 is a possible D gene (7 bases). Per germline, CDR1 MNHNS and CDR2 SASEGT. The length of the CDR3 is 14 residues. Trimming took 6 bases from V and 3 from J, leaving 15 bases between them. The CDR3 spells CASSAGQSYYEQYF. Here the CDR3 DNA reads TGTGCCAGCAGCGCGGGACAGTCATACTACGAGCAGTACTTC.

A few counts support this clone. The sample carries other DNA sequences with the same CDR3. This chain links TRBV2 with TRBJ1-2, with a possible D match to TRBD1 (5 bases). This CDR3 is built from 13 residues. Germline CDR1 reads SNHLY; CDR2 reads FYNNEI. With 3 bases removed from V and 4 bases from J, the gap between germline ends came to 9 bases. CDR3 sequence reads: CASSEQGSYGYTF. The DNA for the CDR3 is TGTGCCAGCAGTGAGCAGGGAAGCTATGGCTACACCTTC.

The chain recombines TRBV5-4 with TRBJ1-1; D not certain. Germline V gene sequence: CDR1 SGHNT, CDR2 YYREEE (reference sequence). CDR3 size: 14 residues. Trimming removed 4 bases from V and 2 bases from J, with 12 bases in between. The CDR3 region is CASSPRGLNTEAFF. The CDR3 nucleotides read TGTGCCAGCAGCCCTAGAGGTTTAAACACTGAAGCTTTCTTT.

The chain links TRBV6-6 to TRBJ2-4, with TRBD1 identical over 7 bases. CDR1 is MNHNY and CDR2 is SVGAGI in the germline V gene (reference sequence). CDR3 length: 16 amino acids. V shed 4 bases and J 2 bases; nucleotides not matched to a gene: 8. The CDR3 reads CASSSSTGTTKNIQYF. The CDR3 nucleotides read TGTGCCAGCAGTTCCTCGACAGGGACAACCAAAAACATTCAGTACTTC.

The genes are TRBV7-9 and TRBJ1-1, with 10 bases aligning to TRBD1. The CDR3 is 16 residues long. V was clipped by 0 bases and J by 3 bases; unmatched bases: 4. CDR1 and CDR2 (germline): SEHNR, FQNEAQ (reference sequence). CDR3 sequence (DNA): TGTGCCAGCAGCTTAGCGGCCGGGACAGGGGACACTGAAGCTTTCTTT. As protein: CASSLAAGTGDTEAFF.

V is TRBV6-1 and J is TRBJ1-1; D gene ambiguous. Germline V gives CDR1 MNHNS, CDR2 SASEGT. CDR3 length: 14 residues. Trimming left V 2 bases short and J 6 bases short, with 13 bases between. CDR3 sequence reads: CASSEIILQAEAFF. The CDR3 nucleotides read TGTGCCAGCAGTGAAATAATCCTGCAGGCTGAAGCTTTCTTT.

This clone appeared once. This chain links TRBV29-1 with TRBJ1-1, with 7 bases that match TRBD1. The CDR3 runs 13 residues. With V trimmed by 3 bases and J by 1 base, 2 bases remained unmatched. CDR1 SQVTM and CDR2 ANQGSEA come from the germline V gene. The CDR3 bases are TGCAGCGTTGAGGGACAGACGAACACTGAAGCTTTCTTT. Encoded protein: CSVEGQTNTEAFF.

V gene TRBV19 combines with J gene TRBJ2-3; 8 bases line up with TRBD2. The CDR3 consists of 14 residues. Germline CDR1 LNHDA, CDR2 SQIVND (reference sequence). V shed 1 base and J 6 bases; nucleotides not matched to a gene: 3. This CDR3 is CASSIGASGDTQYF. The CDR3 DNA sequence: TGTGCCAGTAGTATAGGGGCTAGCGGGGATACGCAGTATTTT.

The table lists this clone with a count of one. The rearrangement uses TRBV18 and TRBJ2-1, with D possibly being TRBD2 (5 bases). Trimming removed 0 bases from V and 5 bases from J, with 5 bases in between. The CDR3 is 13 residues long. Germline CDR1 KGHSH, CDR2 LQKENI. The CDR3, as DNA: TGTGCCAGCTCACCACCAGCGGACAATGAGCAGTTCTTC. Translating it yields CASSPPADNEQFF.

The CDR3 DNA reads TGTGCCAGCAGCTCGAAGGGGGACCGCTGGCAGTTCTTC. Residues: CASSSKGDRWQFF. This sequence joins TRBV7-6 and TRBJ2-1; D may be TRBD1 (6 bases). Germline V CDR1 and CDR2: SGHVS, FNYEAQ. Trimming stripped 4 bases from V and 12 bases from J, with 16 bases between. This CDR3 has 13 residues.

The CDR3 loop reads CSVLWGDDGGTEAFF. CDR3 coding DNA: TGCAGCGTTCTTTGGGGGGATGACGGGGGCACTGAAGCTTTCTTT. This chain links TRBV29-1 with TRBJ1-1, with D possibly matching TRBD1 (5 bases). The V end lost 5 bases, the J end lost 4 bases, and 20 bases lay between the germline ends. CDR3 length: 15 amino acids. Germline V lookup: CDR1 SQVTM, CDR2 ANQGSEA. The full variable domain, rest sourced from reference TRBV29-1 and TRBJ1-1, is SAVISQKPSRDICQRGTSLTIQCQVDSQVTMMFWYRQQPGQSLTLIATANQGSEATYESGFVIDKFPISRPNLTFSTLTVSNMSPEDSSIYLCSVLWGDDGGTEAFFGQGTRLTVV.

This clone was recorded only once. The chain links TRBV6-6 to TRBJ2-1, with a possible D match to TRBD2 (6 bases). CDR1 MNHNY and CDR2 SVGAGI come from the germline V gene (reference sequence). The V end lost 5 bases, the J end lost 5 bases, and 13 bases lay between the germline ends. This CDR3 region has 14 residues. The CDR3 DNA reads as TGTGCCAGCAGTGCCGCGGGGTTTAACAATGAGCAGTTCTTC. Translation: CASSAAGFNNEQFF.

The V call is TRBV7-9, the J call TRBJ2-3; perhaps TRBD2 as D (5 bases). The germline V gene has CDR1 SEHNR and CDR2 FQNEAQ (reference sequence). The CDR3 is made up of 15 amino acids. The V and J ends lost 3 bases and 2 bases respectively, with 12 bases between them. CDR3 nucleotide sequence: TGTGCCAGCAGCTTGGCTACGGGAACCACAGATACGCAGTATTTT. Its translation is CASSLATGTTDTQYF.

The chain employs TRBV25-1 and TRBJ2-7; no definite D call. CDR3 size: 13 residues. Germline V gene lookup returns CDR1 MGHDK and CDR2 SYGVNS. Trimming removed 4 bases from V and 2 bases from J, with 9 bases in between. In DNA, the CDR3 is TGTGCCAGCAGTGGCCGAACTACCTACGAGCAGTACTTC. Protein: CASSGRTTYEQYF.

This clone has only one observation. The rearrangement uses TRBV14 and TRBJ2-3; TRBD1 might be the D (6 bases). The CDR3 covers 14 residues. The germline V gene has CDR1 SGHDN and CDR2 FVKESK. Between the trimmed V and J ends, which lost 5 bases and 5 bases, there was a span of 14 bases. The CDR3 is CASSDRQARDTQYF. The CDR3 region has the DNA TGTGCCAGCAGCGATCGACAGGCGAGAGATACGCAGTATTTT.

V is TRBV5-1 and J is TRBJ1-1; possibly TRBD1 for D (5 bases). CDR1 and CDR2 (germline): SGHRS, YFSETQ. This CDR3 region has 12 residues. Trimming shortened V by 4 bases and J by 9 bases, and 13 bases separated the two germline ends. Written as DNA, the CDR3 is TGCGCCAGCAGCGAGCCTGGGGGGAAAGCTTTCTTT. The encoded protein is CASSEPGGKAFF.

As to this clone: The junction departs from germline at one end; a sequencing error may be responsible. The chain uses TRBV10-1 and TRBJ2-2; TRBD2 agrees at 8 bases. CDR3 length equals 16 residues. In germline, CDR1 is WNHNN, CDR2 SYGVQD (reference sequence). The CDR3 protein is CASSKSGGPSSGELFF. The DNA of the CDR3 is TGCGCCAGCAGTAAGTCGGGAGGGCCAAGTTCCGGGGAGCTGTTTTTT.

The chain employs TRBV5-1 and TRBJ1-1, with 7 positions matching TRBD1. The V segment lost 4 bases and the J segment 1 base; nucleotides outside the gene matches: 7. Germline V lookup: CDR1 SGHRS, CDR2 YFSETQ. This CDR3 has 15 residues. The CDR3 coding sequence is TGCGCCAGCAGCCAAAAGGGACAGCCGAACACTGAAGCTTTCTTT. It is translated as CASSQKGQPNTEAFF.

This sequence joins TRBV7-8 and TRBJ1-2; a possible D gene is TRBD1 (6 bases). The germline V and J ends were trimmed by 2 bases and 7 bases, with 11 bases remaining between them. The CDR3 has 13 amino acids. Looked up from germline, CDR1 is SGHVS and CDR2 is FQNEAQ. CDR3 bases: TGTGCCAGCAGCTTATCAGGGGTGGTTGGCTACACCTTC. Translation gives CASSLSGVVGYTF.

This chain uses TRBV5-1 with TRBJ1-1, with a weak D call TRBD1 (5 bases). The CDR3 loop spans 15 amino acids. Germline CDR1 SGHRS, CDR2 YFSETQ. V was cut by 3 bases and J by 0 bases, with 12 bases left in between. The CDR3 DNA reads as TGCGCCAGCAGCTCGCGACAGAACATGAACACTGAAGCTTTCTTT. Translated: CASSSRQNMNTEAFF.

The rearrangement uses TRBV6-5 and TRBJ2-5; 10 positions agree with TRBD1. The CDR3 loop spans 13 amino acids. Germline V gene sequence: CDR1 MNHEY, CDR2 SVGAGI. V shed 6 bases, J shed 6 bases, and the junction held 4 bases outside the gene matches. CDR3 protein: CASRGTGEQTQYF. The CDR3, as DNA: TGTGCCAGCAGGGGGACAGGGGAACAGACCCAGTACTTC.

The sample holds a few counts of this clone. This sequence joins TRBV4-2 and TRBJ1-6; D is undetermined. V was trimmed by 1 base and J by 7 bases, leaving 11 bases between them. In germline, CDR1 is LGHNA, CDR2 YNFKEQ. The CDR3 loop spans 15 amino acids. CDR3 DNA: TGTGCCAGCAGCCAAGTAGAGGGTCGGAATTCACCCCTCCACTTT. It is translated as CASSQVEGRNSPLHF.